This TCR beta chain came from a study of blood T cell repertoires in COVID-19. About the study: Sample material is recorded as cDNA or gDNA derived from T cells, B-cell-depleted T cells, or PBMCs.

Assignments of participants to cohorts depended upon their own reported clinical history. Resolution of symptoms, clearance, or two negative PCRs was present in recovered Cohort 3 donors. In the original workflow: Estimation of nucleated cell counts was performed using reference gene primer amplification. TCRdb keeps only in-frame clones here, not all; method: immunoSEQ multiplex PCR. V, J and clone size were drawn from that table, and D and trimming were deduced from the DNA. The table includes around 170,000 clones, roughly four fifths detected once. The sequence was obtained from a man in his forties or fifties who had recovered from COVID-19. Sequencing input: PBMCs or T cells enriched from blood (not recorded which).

The CDR3 reads CASSLDGTSGYTDTQYF. Here the CDR3 DNA reads TGTGCCAGTAGCCTTGACGGGACTAGCGGATACACAGATACGCAGTATTTT. This chain joins TRBV19 and TRBJ2-3; 11 nucleotides line up with TRBD2. CDR1 LNHDA and CDR2 SQIVND come from the germline V gene (reference sequence). Trimming cost V 6 bases and J 2 bases; bases outside gene matches: 10. The CDR3 consists of 17 residues.